This T cell receptor beta chain was recorded in a study of a mutant IDH1 vaccine in newly diagnosed glioma. Study-level points and caveats: Alterations occurring in top peripheral T cell clonotypes seemed unrelated to pseudoprogression.

The assay was immunoSEQ multiplex PCR, and TCRdb's table has in-frame clones only and misses some. The sample has over 75,000 clones; approximately 90% are singletons. Time point in this sample: baseline, week 1 (first vaccination visit). As for treatment: pre-vaccination baseline after standard-of-care therapy. The CDR3 contains 13 residues. Germline assignment: CDR1 SGHTA and CDR2 FQGNSA. Trimming stripped 6 bases from V and 3 bases from J, with 12 bases between. A remark on this clone: Antigen unknown.

The genes are TRBV7-2 and TRBJ2-7; D is perhaps TRBD2 (5 bases). Sequenced material: PBMCs, taken from a glioma patient treated with radiotherapy, temozolomide or both. The clonotype originates from a woman aged 50 to 60 with glioma. The CDR3 DNA sequence: TGTGCCAGCAGTTCGGGAACCTACTACGAGCAGTACTTC. Translating it yields CASSSGTYYEQYF.